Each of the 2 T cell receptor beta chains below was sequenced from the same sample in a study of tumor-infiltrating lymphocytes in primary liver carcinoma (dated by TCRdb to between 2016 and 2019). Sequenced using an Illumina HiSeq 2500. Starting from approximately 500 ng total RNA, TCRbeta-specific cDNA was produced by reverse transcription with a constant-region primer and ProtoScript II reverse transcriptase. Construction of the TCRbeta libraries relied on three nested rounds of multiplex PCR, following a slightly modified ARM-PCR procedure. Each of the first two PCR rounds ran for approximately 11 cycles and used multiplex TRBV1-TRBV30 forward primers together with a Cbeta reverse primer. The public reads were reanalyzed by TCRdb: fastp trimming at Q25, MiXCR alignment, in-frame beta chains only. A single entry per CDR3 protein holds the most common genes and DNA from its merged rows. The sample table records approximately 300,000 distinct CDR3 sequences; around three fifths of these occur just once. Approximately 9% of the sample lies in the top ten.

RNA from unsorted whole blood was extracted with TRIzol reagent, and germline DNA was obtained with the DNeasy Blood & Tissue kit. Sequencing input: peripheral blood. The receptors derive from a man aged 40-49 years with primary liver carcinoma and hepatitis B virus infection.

CDR3 region: CASSQVREQYF. The DNA of the CDR3 is TGTGCCAGCAGCCAAGTGAGGGAGCAGTACTTC. The chain carries TRBV14 and TRBJ2-7; D is unresolved. Trimming left V 1 base short and J 7 bases short, with 5 bases between. The CDR3 totals 11 residues. The germline V gene has CDR1 SGHDN and CDR2 FVKESK.

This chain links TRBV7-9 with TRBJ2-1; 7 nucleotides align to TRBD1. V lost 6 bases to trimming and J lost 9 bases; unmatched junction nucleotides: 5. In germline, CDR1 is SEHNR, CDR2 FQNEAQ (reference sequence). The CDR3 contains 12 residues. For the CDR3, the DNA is TGTGCCAGCAGTAAGGGGGCCGGTGAGCAGTTCTTC. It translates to CASSKGAGEQFF. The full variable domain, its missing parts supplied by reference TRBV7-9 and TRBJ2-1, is DTGVSQNPRHKITKRGQNVTFRCDPISEHNRLYWYRQTLGQGPEFLTYFQNEAQLEKSRLLSDRFSAERPKGSFSTLEIQRTEQGDSAMYLCASSKGAGEQFFGPGTRLTVL.